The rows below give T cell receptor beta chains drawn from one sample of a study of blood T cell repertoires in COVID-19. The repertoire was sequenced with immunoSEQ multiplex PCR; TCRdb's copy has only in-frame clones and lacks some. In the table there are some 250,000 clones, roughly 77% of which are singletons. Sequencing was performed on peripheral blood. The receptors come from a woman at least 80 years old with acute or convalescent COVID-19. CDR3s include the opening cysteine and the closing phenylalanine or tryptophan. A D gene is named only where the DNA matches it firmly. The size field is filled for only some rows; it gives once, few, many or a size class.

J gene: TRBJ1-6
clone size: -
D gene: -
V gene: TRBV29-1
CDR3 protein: CSVRTEGYSPLHF
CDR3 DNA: TGCAGCGTGAGGACAGAAGGGTATTCACCCCTCCACTTT

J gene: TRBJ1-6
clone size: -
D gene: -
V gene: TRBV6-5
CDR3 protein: CASRDDSSYNSPLHF
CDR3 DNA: TGTGCCAGCAGGGACGACAGTTCCTATAATTCACCCCTCCACTTT

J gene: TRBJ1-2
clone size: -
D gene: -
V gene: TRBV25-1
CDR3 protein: CASAWSGLNYGYTF
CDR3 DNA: TGTGCCAGCGCCTGGAGCGGCCTTAACTATGGCTACACCTTC

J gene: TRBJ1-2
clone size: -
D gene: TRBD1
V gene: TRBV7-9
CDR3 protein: CASSLRVGQGHGYTF
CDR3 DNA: TGTGCCAGCAGCTTACGAGTAGGACAGGGACATGGCTACACCTTC

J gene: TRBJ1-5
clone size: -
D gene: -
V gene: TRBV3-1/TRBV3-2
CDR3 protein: CASSQAGGGGEPQHF
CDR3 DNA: TGTGCCAGCAGCCAGGCGGGTGGAGGGGGGGAGCCCCAGCATTTT

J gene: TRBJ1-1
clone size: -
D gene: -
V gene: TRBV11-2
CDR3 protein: CASSSRGGRTEAFF
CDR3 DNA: TGTGCCAGCAGCTCGCGGGGGGGTCGGACTGAAGCTTTCTTT

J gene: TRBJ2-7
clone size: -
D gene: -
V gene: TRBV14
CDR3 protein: CASSPTGDFYEQYF
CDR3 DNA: TGTGCCAGCAGCCCGACGGGGGACTTCTACGAGCAGTACTTC

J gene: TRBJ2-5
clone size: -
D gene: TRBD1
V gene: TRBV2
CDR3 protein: CASSFGTGETQYF
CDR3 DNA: TGTGCCAGCAGTTTTGGGACAGGAGAGACCCAGTACTTC

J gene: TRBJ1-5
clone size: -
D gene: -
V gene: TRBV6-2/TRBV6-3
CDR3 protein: CASSSQGQSNQPQHF
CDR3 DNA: TGTGCCAGCAGTTCACAAGGACAGAGCAATCAGCCCCAGCATTTT

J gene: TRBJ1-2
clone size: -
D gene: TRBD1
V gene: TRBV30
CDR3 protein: CAWNTPGGAPFYGYTF
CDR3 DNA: TGTGCCTGGAATACGCCAGGGGGCGCCCCCTTCTATGGCTACACCTTC

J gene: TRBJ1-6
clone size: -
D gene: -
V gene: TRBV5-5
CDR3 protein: CASSLRPAGNNSPLHF
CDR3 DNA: TGTGCCAGCAGCTTGCGGCCAGCCGGGAATAATTCACCCCTCCACTTT

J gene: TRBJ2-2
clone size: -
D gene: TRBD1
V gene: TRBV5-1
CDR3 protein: CASSTSGQRPGELFF
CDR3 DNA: TGCGCCAGCAGCACCTCGGGACAGCGCCCCGGGGAGCTGTTTTTT

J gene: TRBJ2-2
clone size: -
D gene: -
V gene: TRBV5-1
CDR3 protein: CASSLDFVQAGELFF
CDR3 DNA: TGCGCCAGCAGCTTGGACTTCGTGCAGGCCGGGGAGCTGTTTTTT

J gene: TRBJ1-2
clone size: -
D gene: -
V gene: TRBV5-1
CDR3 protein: CASSPPGTNYGYTF
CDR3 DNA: TGCGCCAGCAGCCCTCCGGGAACTAACTATGGCTACACCTTC

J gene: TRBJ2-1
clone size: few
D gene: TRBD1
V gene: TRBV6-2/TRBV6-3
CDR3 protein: CASSPTGGRREQFF
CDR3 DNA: TGTGCCAGCAGTCCGACAGGGGGTAGACGTGAGCAGTTCTTC

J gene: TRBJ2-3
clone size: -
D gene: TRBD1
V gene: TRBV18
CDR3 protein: CASSQGRTGEQDTQYF
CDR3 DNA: TGTGCCAGCTCACAGGGAAGGACAGGGGAGCAAGATACGCAGTATTTT

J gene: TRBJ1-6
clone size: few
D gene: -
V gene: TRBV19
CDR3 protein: CASSAGLTGFDSPLHF
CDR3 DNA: TGTGCCAGTAGTGCGGGACTCACTGGCTTTGATTCACCCCTCCACTTT

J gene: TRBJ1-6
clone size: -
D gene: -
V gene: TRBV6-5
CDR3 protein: CASSYSGDIRSPLHF
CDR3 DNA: TGTGCCAGCAGTTACTCCGGGGATATTAGGTCACCCCTCCACTTT

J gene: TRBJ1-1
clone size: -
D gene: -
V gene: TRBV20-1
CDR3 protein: CSASWQKIMNTEAFF
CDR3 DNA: TGCAGTGCTAGTTGGCAGAAGATTATGAACACTGAAGCTTTCTTT

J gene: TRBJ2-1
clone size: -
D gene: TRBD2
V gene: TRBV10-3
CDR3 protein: CAISVAGGNEQFF
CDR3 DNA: TGTGCCATCAGTGTAGCGGGAGGAAATGAGCAGTTCTTC

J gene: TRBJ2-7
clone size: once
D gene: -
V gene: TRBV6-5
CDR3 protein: CASSRGAPLHEQYF
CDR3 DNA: TGTGCCAGCAGCCGGGGGGCCCCCTTACACGAGCAGTACTTC

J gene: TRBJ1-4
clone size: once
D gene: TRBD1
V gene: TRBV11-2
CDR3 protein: CASSLQGVKATNEKLFF
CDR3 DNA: TGTGCCAGCAGCTTACAGGGGGTGAAAGCAACTAATGAAAAACTGTTTTTT

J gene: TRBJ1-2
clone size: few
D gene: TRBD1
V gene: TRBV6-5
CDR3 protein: CASRGDRLGYGYTF
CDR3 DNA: TGTGCCAGCAGGGGGGACAGGCTGGGGTATGGCTACACCTTC

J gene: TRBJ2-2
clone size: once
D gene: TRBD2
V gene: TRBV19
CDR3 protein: CASSRRAGRNTGELFF
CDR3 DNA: TGTGCCAGTAGTAGAAGAGCGGGGAGAAACACCGGGGAGCTGTTTTTT

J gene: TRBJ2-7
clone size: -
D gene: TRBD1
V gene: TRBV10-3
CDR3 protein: CAISEGTGGSYEQYF
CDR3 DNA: TGTGCCATCAGCGAGGGGACAGGGGGATCCTACGAGCAGTACTTC

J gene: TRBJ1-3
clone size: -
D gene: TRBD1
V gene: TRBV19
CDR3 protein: CATCPGQNSGNTIYF
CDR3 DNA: TGTGCCACCTGTCCGGGACAGAACTCTGGAAACACCATATATTTT

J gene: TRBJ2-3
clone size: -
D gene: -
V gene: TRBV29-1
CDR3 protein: CSVGNRVATDTQYF
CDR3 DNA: TGCAGCGTTGGGAACAGGGTGGCCACAGATACGCAGTATTTT

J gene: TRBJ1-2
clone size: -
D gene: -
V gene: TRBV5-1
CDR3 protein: CASSWGWTETGYTF
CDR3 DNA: TGCGCCAGCAGCTGGGGTTGGACAGAGACTGGCTACACCTTC

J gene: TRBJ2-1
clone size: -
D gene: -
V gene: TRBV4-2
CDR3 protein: CASSQEALTQAEQFF
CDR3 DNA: TGTGCCAGCAGCCAAGAGGCGCTTACCCAGGCGGAGCAGTTCTTC

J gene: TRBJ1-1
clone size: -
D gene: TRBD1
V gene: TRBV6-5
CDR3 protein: CASSYGDRHTEAFF
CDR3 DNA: TGTGCCAGCAGTTACGGGGACAGGCACACTGAAGCTTTCTTT

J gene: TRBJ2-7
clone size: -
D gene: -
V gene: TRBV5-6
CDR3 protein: CASSFSYEQYF
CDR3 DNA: TGTGCCAGCAGCTTTAGCTACGAGCAGTACTTC

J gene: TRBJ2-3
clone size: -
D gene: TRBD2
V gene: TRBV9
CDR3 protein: CASSVATGAGGPDTQYF
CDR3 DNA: TGTGCCAGCAGCGTAGCTACGGGAGCGGGGGGCCCAGATACGCAGTATTTT

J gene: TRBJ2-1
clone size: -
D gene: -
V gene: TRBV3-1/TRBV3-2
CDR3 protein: CASSQDPFSSYNEQFF
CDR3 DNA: TGTGCCAGCAGCCAAGATCCTTTCAGCTCCTACAATGAGCAGTTCTTC

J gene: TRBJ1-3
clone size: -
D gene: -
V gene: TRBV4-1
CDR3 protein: CASSRQEDRHSGNTIYF
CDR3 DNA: TGCGCCAGCAGCCGACAGGAAGACCGACACTCTGGAAACACCATATATTTT

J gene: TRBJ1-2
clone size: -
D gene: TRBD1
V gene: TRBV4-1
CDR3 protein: CASSRPGTGTVYGYTF
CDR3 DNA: TGCGCCAGCAGCCGCCCCGGGACAGGGACCGTCTATGGCTACACCTTC

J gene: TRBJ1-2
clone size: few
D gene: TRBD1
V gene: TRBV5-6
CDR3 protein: CASSGDRSSGYTF
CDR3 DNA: TGTGCCAGCAGCGGGGACAGGTCATCGGGCTACACCTTC

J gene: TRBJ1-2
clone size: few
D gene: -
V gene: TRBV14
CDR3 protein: CASSQDRGSGYTF
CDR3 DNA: TGTGCCAGCAGCCAAGATCGAGGGAGTGGCTACACCTTC

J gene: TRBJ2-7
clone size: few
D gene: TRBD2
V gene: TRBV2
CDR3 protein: CASRKGGLAGEEQYF
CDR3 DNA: TGTGCCAGCAGGAAGGGTGGACTAGCGGGAGAAGAGCAGTACTTC

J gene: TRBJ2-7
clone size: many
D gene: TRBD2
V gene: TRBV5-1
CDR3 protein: CASSSTGGSSYEQYF
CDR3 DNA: TGCGCCAGCAGTTCGACGGGGGGGAGCTCCTACGAGCAGTACTTC

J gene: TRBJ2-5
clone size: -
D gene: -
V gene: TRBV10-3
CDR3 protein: CAINSGLKETQYF
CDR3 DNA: TGTGCCATCAACTCGGGACTCAAAGAGACCCAGTACTTC

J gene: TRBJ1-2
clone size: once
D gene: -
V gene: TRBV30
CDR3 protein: CACRRTEGNYGYTF
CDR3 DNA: TGTGCCTGCCGCCGGACAGAGGGGAACTATGGCTACACCTTC

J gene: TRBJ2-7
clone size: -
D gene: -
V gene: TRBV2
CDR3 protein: CASSEAGHRAEQYF
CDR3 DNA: TGTGCCAGCAGTGAAGCAGGACACAGGGCCGAGCAGTACTTC

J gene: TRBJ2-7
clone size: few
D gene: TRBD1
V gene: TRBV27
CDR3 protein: CASSLSGGRGEQYF
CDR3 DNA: TGTGCCAGCAGTTTATCAGGGGGCCGGGGCGAGCAGTACTTC

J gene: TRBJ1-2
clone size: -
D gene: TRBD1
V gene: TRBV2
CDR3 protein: CASNGDSYYGYTF
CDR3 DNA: TGTGCCAGCAACGGGGACAGCTATTATGGCTACACCTTC

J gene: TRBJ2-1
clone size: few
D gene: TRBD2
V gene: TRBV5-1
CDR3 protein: CASSTWSGGYNEQFF
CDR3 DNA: TGCGCCAGCTCGACGTGGAGCGGGGGTTACAATGAGCAGTTCTTC

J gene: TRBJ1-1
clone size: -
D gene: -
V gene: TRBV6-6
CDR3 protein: CASSRGGIGNTEAFF
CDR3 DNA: TGTGCCAGCAGTAGGGGGGGGATCGGGAACACTGAAGCTTTCTTT

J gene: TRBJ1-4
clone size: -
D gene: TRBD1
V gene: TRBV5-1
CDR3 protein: CASSPVGQGSNEKLFF
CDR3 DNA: TGCGCCAGCAGCCCCGTGGGACAGGGTTCCAATGAAAAACTGTTTTTT

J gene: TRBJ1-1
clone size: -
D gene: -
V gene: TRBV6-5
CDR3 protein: CASSQVMNTEAFF
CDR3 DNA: TGTGCCAGCAGCCAGGTTATGAACACTGAAGCTTTCTTT

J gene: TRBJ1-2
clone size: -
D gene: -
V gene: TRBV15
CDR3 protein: CATSRERAGYGYTF
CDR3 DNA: TGTGCCACCAGCAGAGAGCGGGCTGGCTATGGCTACACCTTC

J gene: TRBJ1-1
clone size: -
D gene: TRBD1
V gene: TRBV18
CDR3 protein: CASSPPGTGGGRTEAFF
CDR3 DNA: TGTGCCAGCTCACCACCCGGGACAGGGGGGGGTAGGACTGAAGCTTTCTTT

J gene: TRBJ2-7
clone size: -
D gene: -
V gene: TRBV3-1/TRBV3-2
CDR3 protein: CASSQVPFYSYEQYF
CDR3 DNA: TGTGCCAGCAGCCAAGTCCCATTCTACTCCTACGAGCAGTACTTC

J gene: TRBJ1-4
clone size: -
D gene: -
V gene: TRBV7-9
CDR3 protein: CASTQGQTPTNEKLFF
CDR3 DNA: TGTGCCAGCACCCAAGGACAGACCCCAACTAATGAAAAACTGTTTTTT

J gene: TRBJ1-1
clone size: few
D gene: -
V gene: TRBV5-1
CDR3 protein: CASSLGGHEAFF
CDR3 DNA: TGCGCCAGCAGCTTGGGGGGGCATGAAGCTTTCTTT

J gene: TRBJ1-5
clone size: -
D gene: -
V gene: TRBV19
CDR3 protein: CASSIDTGTHSNQPQHF
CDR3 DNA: TGTGCCAGTAGTATAGATACCGGGACACATAGCAATCAGCCCCAGCATTTT

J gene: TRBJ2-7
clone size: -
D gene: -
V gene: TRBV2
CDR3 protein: CASAPGGSSYEQYF
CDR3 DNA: TGTGCCAGCGCCCCCGGCGGGTCCTCCTACGAGCAGTACTTC